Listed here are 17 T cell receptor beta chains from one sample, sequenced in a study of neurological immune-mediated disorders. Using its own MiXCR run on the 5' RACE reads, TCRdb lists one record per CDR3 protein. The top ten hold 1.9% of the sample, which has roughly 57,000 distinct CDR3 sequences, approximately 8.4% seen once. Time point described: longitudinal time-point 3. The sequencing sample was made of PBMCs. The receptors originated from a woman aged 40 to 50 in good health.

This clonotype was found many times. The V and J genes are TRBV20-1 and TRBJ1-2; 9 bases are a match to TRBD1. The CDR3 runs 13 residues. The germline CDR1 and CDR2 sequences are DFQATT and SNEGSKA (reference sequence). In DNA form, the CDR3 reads TGCAGCACTCGACAGGGGGGGAACTATGGCTACACCTTC. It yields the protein CSTRQGGNYGYTF.

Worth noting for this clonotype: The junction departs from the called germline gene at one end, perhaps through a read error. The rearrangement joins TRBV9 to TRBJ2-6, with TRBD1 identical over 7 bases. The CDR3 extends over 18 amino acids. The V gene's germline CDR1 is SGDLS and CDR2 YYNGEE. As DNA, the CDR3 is TGTGCCAGCAGCGGACCGGGACAGCCAATCTCTGCGGCCAACGTCCTGACTTTC. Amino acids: CASSGPGQPISAANVLTF.

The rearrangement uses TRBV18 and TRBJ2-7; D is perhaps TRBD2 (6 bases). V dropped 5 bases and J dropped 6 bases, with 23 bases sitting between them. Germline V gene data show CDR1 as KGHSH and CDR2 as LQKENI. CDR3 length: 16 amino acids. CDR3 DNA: TGTGCCAGCTCAGAGACTCCCCCCGGGACGGGACTCGAGCAGTACTTC. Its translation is CASSETPPGTGLEQYF.

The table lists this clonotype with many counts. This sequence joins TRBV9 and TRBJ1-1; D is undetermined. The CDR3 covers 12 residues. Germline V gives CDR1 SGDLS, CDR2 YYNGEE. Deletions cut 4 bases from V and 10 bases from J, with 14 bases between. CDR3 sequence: CASSPRTGSAFF. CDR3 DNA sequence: TGTGCCAGCAGCCCGCGGACTGGATCAGCTTTCTTT.

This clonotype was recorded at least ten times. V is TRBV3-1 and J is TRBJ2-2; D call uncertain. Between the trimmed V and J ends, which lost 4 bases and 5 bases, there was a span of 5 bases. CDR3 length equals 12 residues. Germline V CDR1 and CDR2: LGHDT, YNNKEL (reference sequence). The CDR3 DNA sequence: TGTGCCAGCAGCCTCCAGACCGGGGAGCTGTTTTTT. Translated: CASSLQTGELFF.

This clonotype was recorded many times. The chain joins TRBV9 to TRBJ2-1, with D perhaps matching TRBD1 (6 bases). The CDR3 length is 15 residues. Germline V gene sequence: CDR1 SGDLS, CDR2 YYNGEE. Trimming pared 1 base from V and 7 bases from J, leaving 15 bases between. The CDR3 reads CASSVMDSGWNEQFF. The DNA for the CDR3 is TGTGCCAGCAGCGTAATGGACAGTGGGTGGAATGAGCAGTTCTTC.

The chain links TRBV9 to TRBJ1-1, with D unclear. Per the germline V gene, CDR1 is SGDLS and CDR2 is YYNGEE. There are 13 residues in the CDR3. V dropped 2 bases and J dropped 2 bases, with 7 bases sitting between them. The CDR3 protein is CASSVLENTEAFF. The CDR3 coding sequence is TGTGCCAGCAGCGTCTTAGAAAACACTGAAGCTTTCTTT.

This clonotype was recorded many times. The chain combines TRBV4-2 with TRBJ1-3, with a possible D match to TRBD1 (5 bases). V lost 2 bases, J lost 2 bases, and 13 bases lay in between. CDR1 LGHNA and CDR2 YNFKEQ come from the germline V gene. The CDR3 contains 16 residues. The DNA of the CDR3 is TGTGCCAGCAGCCAAAGTACCCAGGGCCCTGGAAACACCATATATTTT. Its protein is CASSQSTQGPGNTIYF.

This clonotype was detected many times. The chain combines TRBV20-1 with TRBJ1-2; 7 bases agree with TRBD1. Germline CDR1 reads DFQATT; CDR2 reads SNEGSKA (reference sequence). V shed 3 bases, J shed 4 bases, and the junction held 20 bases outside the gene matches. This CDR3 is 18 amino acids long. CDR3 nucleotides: TGCAGTGCTAGCAGTATCGCACCTCAGACAGGGAGAGGCTATGGCTACACCTTC. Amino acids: CSASSIAPQTGRGYGYTF.

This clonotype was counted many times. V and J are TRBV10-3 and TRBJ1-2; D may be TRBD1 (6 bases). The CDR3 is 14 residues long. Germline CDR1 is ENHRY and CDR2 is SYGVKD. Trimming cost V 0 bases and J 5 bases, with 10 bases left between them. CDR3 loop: CAISESRGRYGYTF. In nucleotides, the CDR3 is TGTGCCATCAGTGAGTCCCGGGGGCGGTATGGCTACACCTTC.

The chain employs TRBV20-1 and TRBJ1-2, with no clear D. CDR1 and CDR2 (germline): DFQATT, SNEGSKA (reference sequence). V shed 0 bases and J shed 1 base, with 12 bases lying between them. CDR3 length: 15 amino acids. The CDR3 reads CSARDGWTVNYGYTF. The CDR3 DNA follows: TGCAGTGCTAGAGACGGATGGACGGTTAACTATGGCTACACCTTC.

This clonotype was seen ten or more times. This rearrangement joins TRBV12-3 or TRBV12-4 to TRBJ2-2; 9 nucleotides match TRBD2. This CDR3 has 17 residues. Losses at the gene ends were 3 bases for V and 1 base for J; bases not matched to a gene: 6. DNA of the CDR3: TGTGCCAGCAGTTTCAGGACTAGCGCTGAGAACACCGGGGAGCTGTTTTTT. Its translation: CASSFRTSAENTGELFF.

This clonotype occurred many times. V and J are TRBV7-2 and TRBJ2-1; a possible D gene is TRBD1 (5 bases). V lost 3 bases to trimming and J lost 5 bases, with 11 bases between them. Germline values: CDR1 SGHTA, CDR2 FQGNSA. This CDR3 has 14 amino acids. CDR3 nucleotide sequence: TGTGCCAGCAGCTTTCAGGGATCCGACAATGAGCAGTTCTTC. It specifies CASSFQGSDNEQFF. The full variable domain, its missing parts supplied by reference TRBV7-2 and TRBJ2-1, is GAGVSQSPSNKVTEKGKDVELRCDPISGHTALYWYRQSLGQGLEFLIYFQGNSAPDKSGLPSDRFSAERTGGSVSTLTIQRTQQEDSAVYLCASSFQGSDNEQFFGPGTRLTVL.

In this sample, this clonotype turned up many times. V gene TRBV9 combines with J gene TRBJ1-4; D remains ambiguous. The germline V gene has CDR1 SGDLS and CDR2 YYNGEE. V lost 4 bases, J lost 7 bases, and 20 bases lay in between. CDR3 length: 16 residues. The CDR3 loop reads CASSPYRNSGREKLFF. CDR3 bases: TGTGCCAGCAGCCCTTACCGTAATTCAGGACGTGAAAAACTGTTTTTT.

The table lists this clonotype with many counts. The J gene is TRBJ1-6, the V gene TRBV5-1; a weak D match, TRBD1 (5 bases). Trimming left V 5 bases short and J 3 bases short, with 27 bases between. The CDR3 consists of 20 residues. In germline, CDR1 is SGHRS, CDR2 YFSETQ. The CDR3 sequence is CASSNPGLRTLYNYNSPLHF. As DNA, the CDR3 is TGCGCCAGCAGTAACCCGGGACTCCGGACCCTTTACAACTATAATTCACCCCTCCACTTT. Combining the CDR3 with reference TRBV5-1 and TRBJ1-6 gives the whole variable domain KAGVTQTPRYLIKTRGQQVTLSCSPISGHRSVSWYQQTPGQGLQFLFEYFSETQRNKGNFPGRFSGRQFSNSRSEMNVSTLELGDSALYLCASSNPGLRTLYNYNSPLHFGNGTRLTVT.

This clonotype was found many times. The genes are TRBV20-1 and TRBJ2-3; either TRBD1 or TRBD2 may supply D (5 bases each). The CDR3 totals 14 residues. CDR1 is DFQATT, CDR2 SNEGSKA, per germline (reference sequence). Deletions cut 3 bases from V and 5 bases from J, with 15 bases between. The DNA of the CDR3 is TGCAGTGCTAGTGTACGGGACCCCCGAGATACGCAGTATTTT. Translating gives CSASVRDPRDTQYF.

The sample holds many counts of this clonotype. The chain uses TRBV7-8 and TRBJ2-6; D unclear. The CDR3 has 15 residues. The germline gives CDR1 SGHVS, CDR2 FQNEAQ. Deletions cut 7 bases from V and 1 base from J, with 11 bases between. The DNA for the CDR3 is TGTGCCAGCACCGCGTCAGAGTCTGGGGCCAACGTCCTGACTTTC. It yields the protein CASTASESGANVLTF.